What follows describes a single T cell receptor beta chain. Its antigen remains unidentified. Using its own MiXCR run on the reads, TCRdb lists one record per CDR3 protein. The sample comprises about half a million distinct CDR3 sequences, about two fifths of which are singletons, and approximately 40% rests with the top ten. The sample is drawn from a study of T cell repertoires in cytomegalovirus infection. The CDR3 sequence is 16 residues long. Trimming stripped 6 bases from V and 4 bases from J, with 19 bases between. CDR1 SNHLY and CDR2 FYNNEI come from the germline V gene. This material consisted of cultured PBMCs, taken from culture after CMV antigen stimulation. The V and J genes are TRBV2 and TRBJ2-1; TRBD1 is a possible D gene (5 bases). The receptor comes from a human donor in good health (CMV status not recorded). Some clones in this sample may be carry-over from other donors' samples. Here the CDR3 reads CASRGWGPRGYNEQFF. CDR3 nucleotides: TGTGCCAGCAGGGGGTGGGGCCCTAGGGGTTACAATGAGCAGTTCTTC.